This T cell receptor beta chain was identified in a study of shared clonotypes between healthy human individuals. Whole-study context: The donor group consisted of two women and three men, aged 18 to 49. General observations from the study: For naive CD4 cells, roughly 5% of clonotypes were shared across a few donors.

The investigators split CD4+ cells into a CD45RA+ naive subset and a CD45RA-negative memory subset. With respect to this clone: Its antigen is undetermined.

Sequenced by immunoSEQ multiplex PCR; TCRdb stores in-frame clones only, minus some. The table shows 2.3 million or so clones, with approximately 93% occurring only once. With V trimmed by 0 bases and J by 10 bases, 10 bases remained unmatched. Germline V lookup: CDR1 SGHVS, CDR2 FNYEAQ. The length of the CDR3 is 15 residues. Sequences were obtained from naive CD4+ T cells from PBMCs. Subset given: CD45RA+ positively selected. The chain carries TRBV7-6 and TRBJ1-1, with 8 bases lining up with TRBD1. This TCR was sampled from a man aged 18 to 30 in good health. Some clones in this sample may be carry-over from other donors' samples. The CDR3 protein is CASSLAGRGLKLAFF. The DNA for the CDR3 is TGTGCCAGCAGCTTAGCGGGCAGGGGGCTTAAGTTAGCTTTCTTT. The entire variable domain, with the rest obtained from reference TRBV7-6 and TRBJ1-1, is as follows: GAGVSQSPRYKVTKRGQDVALRCDPISGHVSLYWYRQALGQGPEFLTYFNYEAQQDKSGLPNDRFSAERPEGSISTLTIQRTEQRDSAMYRCASSLAGRGLKLAFFGQGTRLTVV.